One sample yielded the 26 T cell receptor beta chains listed below, sequenced in a study of persistence of HIV-infected CD4 T cells. This was the immunoSEQ version 4 assay in survey mode. Assay: immunoSEQ multiplex PCR; the TCRdb copy retains only in-frame clones and omits some. The sample lists approximately 45,000 clones, 85% to 90% occurring once. These TCRs are of unknown antigen specificity. Anti-CD3/anti-CD28 beads served as a nonspecific positive control stimulus. Sorting of responding CD4+ T cells relied on upregulated CD40 ligand together with CD69. Sample: CD4+ T cells sorted from PBMCs after approximately 19-hour stimulation, taken from a patient who received antiretroviral therapy. These receptors all come from an adult woman with HIV who was CMV-seropositive.

This clone was picked up one time. The chain joins TRBV5-5 to TRBJ2-7; 8 nucleotides line up with TRBD2. Germline lookup yields CDR1 SGHKS and CDR2 YYEKEE (reference sequence). After removal of 0 bases from V and 3 bases from J, the junction contained 2 bases not matched to a gene. The CDR3 covers 14 residues. CDR3 sequence (DNA): TGTGCCAGCAGCTTGGAAGCGGGAGTCTACGAGCAGTACTTC. This translates into CASSLEAGVYEQYF.

V usage is TRBV18 and J usage is TRBJ1-6, with 9 nucleotides matching TRBD1. V lost 3 bases, J lost 3 bases, and 3 bases stayed unmatched. The germline V gene encodes CDR1 KGHSH and CDR2 LQKENI. This CDR3 is 16 amino acids long. DNA of the CDR3: TGTGCCAGCTCACCCCAGACAGGGGGCTATAATTCACCCCTCCACTTT. This translates into CASSPQTGGYNSPLHF. Full variable domain (outside the CDR3, taken from reference TRBV18 and TRBJ1-6): NAGVMQNPRHLVRRRGQEARLRCSPMKGHSHVYWYRQLPEEGLKFMVYLQKENIIDESGMPKERFSAEFPKEGPSILRIQQVVRGDSAAYFCASSPQTGGYNSPLHFGNGTRLTVT.

In its sample, this clone was seen once. The V gene is TRBV29-1, the J gene TRBJ2-4, with D possibly being TRBD1 or TRBD2 (5 bases each). Germline V gene data show CDR1 as SQVTM and CDR2 as ANQGSEA. The CDR3 has 14 amino acids. The V gene lost 5 bases and the J gene lost 6 bases, with 17 bases spanning the gap. The CDR3 is CSVLVQVGRNIQYF. CDR3 DNA: TGCAGCGTTTTGGTACAGGTTGGGAGAAACATTCAGTACTTC.

V is TRBV4-2 and J is TRBJ1-2; D uncertain. Looked up from germline, CDR1 is LGHNA and CDR2 is YNFKEQ. V was cut by 0 bases and J by 4 bases, with 6 bases left in between. The CDR3 has 13 residues. The CDR3, as DNA: TGTGCCAGCAGCCAAGATAAGGCCTATGGCTACACCTTC. Encoded protein: CASSQDKAYGYTF.

The chain has TRBV7-6 and TRBJ2-3; D may be TRBD1 (5 bases). Germline V gene sequence: CDR1 SGHVS, CDR2 FNYEAQ. This CDR3 spans 13 amino acids. V dropped 2 bases and J dropped 6 bases, with 9 bases sitting between them. The CDR3 here is CASSLQGSDTQYF. CDR3 nucleotides: TGTGCCAGCAGCTTACAGGGATCGGATACGCAGTATTTT.

The CDR3 loop is CASSPGHQGDIQYF. The DNA of the CDR3 is TGTGCCAGCTCACCGGGACACCAAGGAGACATTCAGTACTTC. This sequence joins TRBV18 and TRBJ2-4; D might be TRBD1 (6 bases). The CDR3 contains 14 residues. V was cut by 3 bases and J by 8 bases, with 14 bases left in between. The germline CDR1 and CDR2 sequences are KGHSH and LQKENI.

The V and J genes are TRBV12-3 or TRBV12-4 and TRBJ1-1; D may be TRBD1 (5 bases). V shed 1 base and J shed 8 bases, with 11 bases lying between them. CDR3 size: 13 residues. CDR3 sequence (DNA): TGTGCCAGCAGTTTAGATGGGGCTTGGGAAGCTTTCTTT. Protein: CASSLDGAWEAFF.

The chain combines TRBV5-4 with TRBJ2-1; TRBD2 agrees at 11 bases. The CDR3 has 15 amino acids. Per the germline V gene, CDR1 is SGHNT and CDR2 is YYREEE (reference sequence). J lost 4 bases, V lost 5 bases, and 5 bases had no gene match. CDR3 sequence: CASRYGTSGYNEQFF. CDR3 DNA: TGTGCCAGCAGGTATGGGACTAGCGGATACAATGAGCAGTTCTTC.

The gene calls are TRBV5-1 and TRBJ2-5; 7 nucleotides agree with TRBD1. The CDR3 consists of 15 residues. Trimming cost V 4 bases and J 5 bases; bases outside gene matches: 11. The germline CDR1 and CDR2 sequences are SGHRS and YFSETQ. This CDR3 reads CASSGDRVGFETQYF. Written as DNA, the CDR3 is TGCGCCAGCAGCGGAGACAGGGTCGGGTTTGAGACCCAGTACTTC.

This clone was seen a single time. V usage is TRBV5-1 and J usage is TRBJ1-2, with a weak D call TRBD1 (5 bases). V lost 4 bases, J lost 5 bases, and 15 bases lay in between. This CDR3 has 14 residues. Germline V gives CDR1 SGHRS, CDR2 YFSETQ. The CDR3 DNA reads TGCGCCAGCAGCGGCGACAGCCTTTCTTATGGCTACACCTTC. As protein: CASSGDSLSYGYTF.

J is TRBJ2-5 and V is TRBV3-1 (or the pseudogene TRBV3-2); D ambiguous. CDR1 and CDR2 (germline): LGHDT, YNNKEL (reference sequence). V was clipped by 2 bases and J by 1 base, with 2 bases between them. This CDR3 region has 12 residues. Written as DNA, the CDR3 is TGTGCCAGCAGCCAACTCCAAGAGACCCAGTACTTC. It translates to CASSQLQETQYF.

CDR3 DNA sequence: TGTGCCAGCAGCTCCGCAACATACGAGCAGTACTTC. Translated: CASSSATYEQYF. The V gene is TRBV3-1 (or the pseudogene TRBV3-2), the J gene TRBJ2-7; D gene uncertain. The CDR3 spans 12 residues. Trimming cost V 5 bases and J 4 bases, with 9 bases left between them. CDR1 is LGHDT and CDR2 is YNNKEL in the germline V gene (reference sequence).

The chain uses TRBV14 and TRBJ1-3; 9 nucleotides align to TRBD1. Germline-derived CDR1 and CDR2 are SGHDN and FVKESK. The CDR3 length is 16 residues. Trimming at V came to 2 bases and at J to 2 bases, leaving 4 bases not matched to a gene. CDR3 DNA sequence: TGTGCCAGCAGCCAACCCGGGGACAGGGCTGGAAACACCATATATTTT. Its protein product is CASSQPGDRAGNTIYF.

V is TRBV2 and J is TRBJ2-7, with a weak D call TRBD1 (7 bases). The CDR3 runs to 15 residues. Germline values: CDR1 SNHLY, CDR2 FYNNEI. V lost 5 bases to trimming and J lost 3 bases, with 17 bases between them. The CDR3 nucleotides read TGTGCCAGCAGTTCCAGGGGGGTTGCAAACTACGAGCAGTACTTC. Its translation is CASSSRGVANYEQYF.

This chain joins TRBV7-9 and TRBJ2-7, with 16 positions matching TRBD2. Germline assignment: CDR1 SEHNR and CDR2 FQNEAQ (reference sequence). J gave up 7 bases and V 4 bases, and 4 bases lay outside the gene matches. The CDR3 is 15 amino acids. This CDR3 reads CASSSGLAGGREQYF. The CDR3 DNA sequence: TGTGCCAGCAGCTCGGGACTAGCGGGGGGGAGAGAGCAGTACTTC.

J is TRBJ1-6 and V is TRBV11-1; 7 bases are shared with TRBD1. The CDR3 totals 14 residues. The germline gives CDR1 SGHAT, CDR2 FQDESV (reference sequence). With V trimmed by 7 bases and J by 6 bases, 6 bases remained unmatched. The CDR3 bases are TGTGCCAGCACCATCGACAGGGTTAATTCACCCCTCCACTTT. Amino acids: CASTIDRVNSPLHF.

The rearrangement joins TRBV6-5 to TRBJ1-1, with TRBD1 matching 11 bases. The CDR3 runs to 16 residues. V lost 4 bases, J lost 10 bases, and 14 bases stayed unmatched. From germline, CDR1 is MNHEY and CDR2 SVGAGI. The CDR3 here is CASSSRDRGGTVRAFF. The CDR3 nucleotides read TGTGCCAGCAGTTCCCGGGACAGGGGGGGTACGGTTCGAGCTTTCTTT.

This rearrangement joins TRBV30 to TRBJ1-2; 10 bases map to TRBD1. The trim removed 2 bases at V and 4 bases at J, leaving 4 bases unmatched. In germline, CDR1 is GTSNPN, CDR2 SVGIG (reference sequence). The CDR3 has 14 amino acids. CDR3 in DNA: TGTGCCTGGAGTCAGGGACAGGGGAGCTATGGCTACACCTTC. It codes for CAWSQGQGSYGYTF.

V gene TRBV19 combines with J gene TRBJ1-1, with D possibly being TRBD1 (5 bases). Deletions cut 7 bases from V and 0 bases from J, with 9 bases between. Germline V CDR1 and CDR2: LNHDA, SQIVND (reference sequence). The CDR3 has 13 amino acids. The CDR3 loop reads CASKGVMNTEAFF. CDR3 bases: TGTGCCAGTAAAGGGGTAATGAACACTGAAGCTTTCTTT.

The chain couples TRBV2 to TRBJ2-2; D gene unclear. The V end was cut by 6 bases, the J end by 5 bases, with 13 bases between. The germline V gene has CDR1 SNHLY and CDR2 FYNNEI. The CDR3 has 14 amino acids. CDR3 bases: TGTGCCAGCAGGGACGCCGGTAGGACCGGGGAGCTGTTTTTT. Its translation is CASRDAGRTGELFF.

This chain joins TRBV7-3 and TRBJ2-5, with 9 bases identical to TRBD2. CDR1 is SGHTA, CDR2 FQGTGA, per germline. Trimming at V came to 3 bases and at J to 5 bases, leaving 4 bases not matched to a gene. The CDR3 is 14 residues long. The CDR3 loop is CASSFGTSTETQYF. Here the CDR3 DNA reads TGTGCCAGCAGCTTCGGGACTAGCACCGAGACCCAGTACTTC.

This chain joins TRBV18 and TRBJ1-1; D might be TRBD1 (5 bases). V dropped 4 bases and J dropped 1 base, with 13 bases sitting between them. The CDR3 runs 15 residues. Germline V gene data show CDR1 as KGHSH and CDR2 as LQKENI. The CDR3, as DNA: TGTGCCAGCTCACTACAAACCGGACAGAACACTGAAGCTTTCTTT. Translation: CASSLQTGQNTEAFF.

This clone occurred once. V usage is TRBV6-5 and J usage is TRBJ2-7; D is uncertain. The germline V gene has CDR1 MNHEY and CDR2 SVGAGI. V was cut by 6 bases and J by 2 bases, with 8 bases left in between. The CDR3 runs 12 residues. The CDR3 here is CASRKHPYEQYF. Written as DNA, the CDR3 is TGTGCCAGCAGAAAACACCCCTACGAGCAGTACTTC.

In DNA form, the CDR3 reads TGCAGCATACGACCGGGACAAATTGAAGCTTTCTTT. It specifies CSIRPGQIEAFF. The rearrangement links TRBV29-1 to TRBJ1-1; D is perhaps TRBD1 (6 bases). Germline CDR1 is SQVTM and CDR2 is ANQGSEA. CDR3 size: 12 residues. Trimming pared 8 bases from V and 7 bases from J, leaving 17 bases between. Based on the CDR3 plus reference TRBV29-1 and TRBJ1-1, the full variable domain is SAVISQKPSRDICQRGTSLTIQCQVDSQVTMMFWYRQQPGQSLTLIATANQGSEATYESGFVIDKFPISRPNLTFSTLTVSNMSPEDSSIYLCSIRPGQIEAFFGQGTRLTVV.

This clone has a handful of counts. V usage is TRBV25-1 and J usage is TRBJ1-3; 7 positions match TRBD1. The CDR3 covers 14 residues. With V trimmed by 6 bases and J by 4 bases, 6 bases remained unmatched. Germline assignment: CDR1 MGHDK and CDR2 SYGVNS. CDR3 sequence: CASRDTGAGNTIYF. CDR3 coding DNA: TGTGCCAGCAGAGACACAGGGGCCGGAAACACCATATATTTT.

This chain uses TRBV18 with TRBJ1-4; 9 bases map to TRBD1. V dropped 5 bases and J dropped 7; count of bases not matched to a gene: 11. The germline gives CDR1 KGHSH, CDR2 LQKENI. This CDR3 is built from 16 residues. As DNA, the CDR3 is TGTGCCAGCTCAAAGAATACAGGGGGCGGACGTGAAAAACTGTTTTTT. Protein product: CASSKNTGGGREKLFF.